Each of the 29 T cell receptor beta chains below was sequenced from the same sample in a study of post-analysis software for immune sequencing data. Study conclusions and caveats: Included in a set of four or five TRBV segments more frequent in patients than controls were TRBV5-6, TRBV5-1 and TRBV20-1.

Presence of unique molecular identifiers characterized the TCR beta cDNA libraries. TCRdb fed the PCR reads into MiXCR, producing one record per CDR3 protein. The data contain 600,000 to 750,000 distinct CDR3 sequences, about 60% of them singletons. For these TCRs, the target antigens are not known. The sample consisted of blood. These receptors were obtained from a girl aged 2 to 10 with multiple sclerosis.

The V gene is TRBV12-3 or TRBV12-4, the J gene TRBJ2-1, with 9 bases lining up with TRBD2. Losses at the gene ends were 6 bases for V and 8 bases for J; bases not matched to a gene: 5. This CDR3 is built from 13 residues. CDR3 nucleotide sequence: TGTGCCAGCAGACGGACTAGCGCCGATGAGCAGTTCTTC. Encoded protein: CASRRTSADEQFF.

This clonotype was seen many times. V and J are TRBV11-2 and TRBJ2-1, with D perhaps matching TRBD2 (5 bases). The CDR3 is 13 amino acids. The germline gives CDR1 SGHAT, CDR2 FQNNGV. With 5 bases removed from V and 10 bases from J, the gap between germline ends came to 15 bases. CDR3 in DNA: TGTGCCAGCAGCCCAGGAGGCGGGCGGGAGCAGTTCTTC. Its translation: CASSPGGGREQFF.

The chain employs TRBV5-1 and TRBJ1-6; tentatively, D is TRBD1 (5 bases). Trimming removed 1 base at V and 10 bases at J, with 15 bases between. The CDR3 covers 15 residues. CDR1 SGHRS and CDR2 YFSETQ come from the germline V gene. The CDR3 coding sequence is TGCGCCAGCAGCTTGCAGCAGGGTTCGGGATCACCCCTCCACTTT. It specifies CASSLQQGSGSPLHF.

The chain uses TRBV18 and TRBJ2-5, with 9 bases matching TRBD1. The germline V gene has CDR1 KGHSH and CDR2 LQKENI. V was clipped by 0 bases and J by 7 bases; unmatched bases: 12. The CDR3 consists of 17 residues. The CDR3 sequence: CASSPPWTGDWGGTQYF. In nucleotides, the CDR3 is TGTGCCAGCTCACCACCCTGGACAGGGGACTGGGGAGGGACCCAGTACTTC.

There are a few counts of this clonotype. This sequence joins TRBV6-5 and TRBJ1-2; 7 bases align to TRBD1. Germline trimming cut 7 bases from V and 6 bases from J; bases unmatched to any gene: 11. The germline CDR1 and CDR2 sequences are MNHEY and SVGAGI. The CDR3 is 14 residues long. As DNA, the CDR3 is TGTGCCAGCACCCCCCGACAGGGAGCAGATGGCTACACCTTC. This translates into CASTPRQGADGYTF.

V usage is TRBV3-1 and J usage is TRBJ2-5; D not certain. There are 15 residues in the CDR3. CDR1 LGHDT and CDR2 YNNKEL come from the germline V gene (reference sequence). Trimming shortened V by 0 bases and J by 1 base, and 9 bases separated the two germline ends. The CDR3 loop is CASSQDSGSQETQYF. For the CDR3, the DNA is TGTGCCAGCAGCCAAGACTCCGGCTCCCAAGAGACCCAGTACTTC.

There are a few counts of this clonotype. The rearrangement links TRBV6-6 to TRBJ2-7, with 13 nucleotides matching TRBD2. Germline V gene data show CDR1 as MNHNY and CDR2 as SVGAGI (reference sequence). J lost 0 bases, V lost 6 bases, and 8 bases had no gene match. The CDR3 spans 17 residues. CDR3 region: CASSLGLAGETSYEQYF. Written as DNA, the CDR3 is TGTGCCAGCAGCCTTGGACTAGCGGGAGAGACCTCCTACGAGCAGTACTTC.

This clonotype has more than one count but fewer than ten. The genes are TRBV5-1 and TRBJ2-6; 7 bases are shared with TRBD2. The ends lost 0 bases at V and 2 bases at J; junction bases unmatched: 2. Germline V CDR1 and CDR2: SGHRS, YFSETQ. The CDR3 is 16 residues long. CDR3 DNA: TGCGCCAGCAGCTTGGTTGCGGGGGCTGGGGCCAACGTCCTGACTTTC. It translates to CASSLVAGAGANVLTF. The entire variable domain, with the rest obtained from reference TRBV5-1 and TRBJ2-6, is as follows: KAGVTQTPRYLIKTRGQQVTLSCSPISGHRSVSWYQQTPGQGLQFLFEYFSETQRNKGNFPGRFSGRQFSNSRSEMNVSTLELGDSALYLCASSLVAGAGANVLTFGAGSRLTVL.

As for this clonotype: This may be a read error, as it is one base from a much larger clone. This rearrangement joins TRBV3-1 to TRBJ2-3; D not resolved. V dropped 5 bases and J dropped 4 bases, with 7 bases sitting between them. This CDR3 is 12 amino acids long. Germline V gene data show CDR1 as LGHDT and CDR2 as YNNKEL (reference sequence). Here the CDR3 reads CASSVSADTQYF. For the CDR3, the DNA is TGTGCCAGCAGCGTATCCGCAGATACGCAGTATTTT.

The J gene is TRBJ2-1, the V gene TRBV6-1; D uncertain. V gave up 2 bases and J gave up 3 bases, with 8 bases separating them. The CDR3 runs 14 residues. Per germline, CDR1 MNHNS and CDR2 SASEGT. The CDR3 protein is CASSELTGYNEQFF. CDR3 in DNA: TGTGCCAGCAGTGAACTGACCGGCTACAATGAGCAGTTCTTC.

The V gene is TRBV29-1, the J gene TRBJ2-5; D possibly corresponds to TRBD1 (6 bases). The DNA end is a closer match to TRBJ2-7, so the J assignment may be wrong. Germline lookup yields CDR1 SQVTM and CDR2 ANQGSEA. The CDR3 contains 12 residues. The chain's CDR3 is CSVGQGIYEQYF. As DNA, the CDR3 is TGCAGCGTTGGGCAGGGGATTTACGAGCAGTACTTC.

DNA for the CDR3: TGCAGTGCTAGAAGGCGGGGGGCTTACACTGAAGCTTTCTTT. It codes for CSARRRGAYTEAFF. This sequence joins TRBV20-1 and TRBJ1-1, with D possibly matching TRBD1 (6 bases). Trimming stripped 2 bases from V and 3 bases from J, with 13 bases between. CDR3 size: 14 residues. CDR1 is DFQATT and CDR2 is SNEGSKA in the germline V gene (reference sequence).

J is TRBJ2-4 and V is TRBV20-1; 9 positions agree with TRBD2. V gave up 4 bases and J gave up 8 bases; unmatched junction bases: 12. The CDR3 consists of 15 residues. Germline CDR1 is DFQATT and CDR2 is SNEGSKA (reference sequence). CDR3 nucleotide sequence: TGCAGTGCTAACACATTGCGGGAGGGCCGGGACATTCAGTACTTC. It translates to CSANTLREGRDIQYF.

In this sample, this clonotype turned up a few times. At one of its ends the junction is not consistent with the germline gene, which may arise from a read error. The rearrangement joins TRBV7-3 to TRBJ2-5; 11 positions match TRBD2. Germline V gene sequence: CDR1 SGHTA, CDR2 FQGTGA. The CDR3 sequence is 15 residues long. In DNA form, the CDR3 reads TGTGCCAGCAGCCTAACCGGACTAGCGGGAGAGACCCAGTACTTC. This sequence encodes CASSLTGLAGETQYF.

A single count supports this clonotype. The rearrangement links TRBV4-1 to TRBJ2-1; 8 nucleotides align to TRBD2. Per the germline V gene, CDR1 is MGHRA and CDR2 is YSYEKL. The CDR3 has 16 amino acids. V trimming: 0 bases; J trimming: 9 bases; junction bases outside the gene matches: 10. The CDR3 nucleotides are TGCGCCAGCAGCCAAGAAGCGACGGGAGGGCCGCGTGAGCAGTTCTTC. It encodes CASSQEATGGPREQFF.

The sample holds one count of this clonotype. This rearrangement joins TRBV5-1 to TRBJ2-3, with 9 bases that match TRBD2. Germline loops: CDR1 SGHRS, CDR2 YFSETQ. The CDR3 has 16 residues. V gave up 4 bases and J gave up 4 bases; unmatched junction bases: 10. The DNA of the CDR3 is TGCGCCAGCAGCGCAGGGACTAGCTTATCGGCAGATACGCAGTATTTT. It yields the protein CASSAGTSLSADTQYF.

V usage is TRBV4-2 and J usage is TRBJ2-3; D remains ambiguous. CDR1 is LGHNA and CDR2 is YNFKEQ in the germline V gene. V lost 1 base and J 2 bases, leaving 4 bases between the germline ends. The CDR3 totals 13 residues. CDR3 sequence reads: CASSQGATDTQYF. Written as DNA, the CDR3 is TGTGCCAGCAGCCAAGGAGCCACAGATACGCAGTATTTT.

The sample holds a few counts of this clonotype. The V call is TRBV4-3, the J call TRBJ2-1; 15 bases map to TRBD2. J gave up 10 bases and V 3 bases, and 4 bases lay outside the gene matches. Per germline, CDR1 LGHNA and CDR2 YSLEER. This CDR3 is built from 15 residues. In DNA, the CDR3 is TGCGCCAGCAGCCAGGGACTAGCGGGGGGTAGGGAGCAGTTCTTC. Protein product: CASSQGLAGGREQFF.

This clonotype occurred a few times. This chain joins TRBV6-2 or TRBV6-3 and TRBJ1-2; possible D gene TRBD1, 5 bases. Trimming took off 6 bases at V and 0 bases at J, with 11 bases between the two ends. The CDR3 sequence is 14 residues long. Germline assignment: CDR1 MNHEY and CDR2 SVGEGT. The CDR3 loop reads CASSPGTTNYGYTF. The CDR3 DNA reads as TGTGCCAGCAGCCCAGGGACCACTAACTATGGCTACACCTTC.

This clonotype was seen more than once but under ten times. The rearrangement uses TRBV7-2 and TRBJ2-1, with 12 positions matching TRBD2. J lost 6 bases, V lost 6 bases, and 12 bases had no gene match. This CDR3 spans 17 amino acids. Germline CDR1 SGHTA, CDR2 FQGNSA. DNA for the CDR3: TGTGCCAGCAGTTGGCCCCCTAGCGGGGGGGCGGGCAATGAGCAGTTCTTC. Translating it yields CASSWPPSGGAGNEQFF. The complete variable domain, with remaining parts taken from reference TRBV7-2 and TRBJ2-1, reads GAGVSQSPSNKVTEKGKDVELRCDPISGHTALYWYRQSLGQGLEFLIYFQGNSAPDKSGLPSDRFSAERTGGSVSTLTIQRTQQEDSAVYLCASSWPPSGGAGNEQFFGPGTRLTVL.

The V gene is TRBV5-1, the J gene TRBJ2-4; TRBD2 might be the D (5 bases). V lost 2 bases and J lost 10, with 7 bases in between. This CDR3 comprises 11 residues. Germline V CDR1 and CDR2: SGHRS, YFSETQ. CDR3: CASSFEGIQYF. The DNA for the CDR3 is TGCGCCAGCAGCTTCGAGGGAATTCAGTACTTC.

The J gene is TRBJ1-3, the V gene TRBV30; D is ambiguous. CDR3 size: 14 residues. Germline loops: CDR1 GTSNPN, CDR2 SVGIG (reference sequence). The ends were cut back, 1 base at V and 1 base at J, with 8 bases in the middle. The CDR3 DNA sequence: TGTGCCTGGAGTGGGGTCACATCTGGAAACACCATATATTTT. Translated, it gives CAWSGVTSGNTIYF. The full variable domain, with the rest looked up from reference TRBV30 and TRBJ1-3, is SQTIHQWPATLVQPVGSPLSLECTVEGTSNPNLYWYRQAAGRGLQLLFYSVGIGQISSEVPQNLSASRPQDRQFILSSKKLLLSDSGFYLCAWSGVTSGNTIYFGEGSWLTVV.

This clonotype was counted only a few times. V is TRBV20-1 and J is TRBJ2-7, with D perhaps being TRBD1 or TRBD2 (5 bases each). Germline V gives CDR1 DFQATT, CDR2 SNEGSKA (reference sequence). This CDR3 is 15 amino acids long. Trimming removed 3 bases at V and 0 bases at J, with 15 bases between. CDR3 sequence: CSASTARDDSYEQYF. CDR3 in DNA: TGCAGTGCTAGTACAGCTCGGGACGACTCCTACGAGCAGTACTTC.

This clonotype was detected once. V usage is TRBV12-3 or TRBV12-4 and J usage is TRBJ1-5; D is possibly TRBD1 (6 bases). V was clipped by 6 bases and J by 6 bases, with 15 bases between them. The CDR3 consists of 14 residues. This chain's CDR3 is CASSRTEAGQPQHF. In nucleotides, the CDR3 is TGTGCCAGCAGCCGGACAGAGGCCGGTCAGCCCCAGCATTTT.

The chain employs TRBV24-1 and TRBJ2-1, with 9 nucleotides matching TRBD1. CDR1 KGHDR and CDR2 SFDVKD come from the germline V gene. The ends lost 2 bases at V and 10 bases at J; junction bases unmatched: 5. The CDR3 covers 14 residues. The CDR3 spells CATSDSQGAREQFF. In nucleotides, the CDR3 is TGTGCCACCAGTGATTCACAGGGGGCTAGGGAGCAGTTCTTC.

The table lists this clonotype with a few counts. The chain carries TRBV25-1 and TRBJ2-5; 10 bases map to TRBD1. The tail of the sequence fits TRBJ2-7 better, so the J call may be wrong. Germline V gives CDR1 MGHDK, CDR2 SYGVNS. CDR3 length: 14 residues. The CDR3 reads CACSPGQGIYEQYF. The CDR3 nucleotides are TGTGCCTGCTCACCGGGACAGGGGATATACGAGCAGTACTTC.

This sequence joins TRBV13 and TRBJ2-5, with D possibly TRBD1 on 6 matching bases. The CDR3 totals 15 residues. V was pared by 0 bases and J by 9 bases, with 17 bases between. The germline gives CDR1 PRHDT, CDR2 FYEKMQ (reference sequence). DNA for the CDR3: TGTGCCAGCAGCTTAGGAGATACAGGGTCAGCGGCCCAGTACTTC. It codes for CASSLGDTGSAAQYF. Combining the CDR3 with reference TRBV13 and TRBJ2-5 gives the whole variable domain AAGVIQSPRHLIKEKRETATLKCYPIPRHDTVYWYQQGPGQDPQFLISFYEKMQSDKGSIPDRFSAQQFSDYHSELNMSSLELGDSALYFCASSLGDTGSAAQYFGPGTRLLVL.

The chain couples TRBV20-1 to TRBJ2-1; no definite D call. The V end lost 3 bases, the J end lost 7 bases, and 16 bases lay between the germline ends. The V gene's germline CDR1 is DFQATT and CDR2 SNEGSKA (reference sequence). The CDR3 has 14 amino acids. CDR3 residues: CSASIRAWVNEQFF. In DNA, the CDR3 is TGCAGTGCTAGTATCCGGGCGTGGGTAAATGAGCAGTTCTTC.

This chain joins TRBV5-1 and TRBJ1-2; D call uncertain. Between the trimmed V and J ends, which lost 0 bases and 3 bases, there was a span of 9 bases. This CDR3 comprises 14 residues. Germline V gene sequence: CDR1 SGHRS, CDR2 YFSETQ. This chain's CDR3 is CASSLVTEDYGYTF. DNA for the CDR3: TGCGCCAGCAGCTTGGTTACAGAGGACTATGGCTACACCTTC.